This T cell receptor (beta chain) was identified in a study of liver allograft versus peripheral blood T cells (dated by TCRdb to the early 2020s). Context from the whole study: T cell receptor repertoires present within transplanted livers were compared with repertoires in the peripheral blood of liver transplant recipients. Study-level results and caveats: According to the report, the T cell receptor repertoires detected in peripheral blood were different from the repertoires found inside liver allografts.

Instrument on record: Illumina MiSeq. TCRdb cleaned the public reads at Q25 with fastp, built clones with MiXCR and kept in-frame beta chains. Entries are consolidated by CDR3 protein sequence, retaining the most common genes and DNA. This sample comprises 13,000 or so distinct CDR3 sequences, around 18% of them detected only once. The ten largest clones capture roughly 2% of the sample. Trimming costs V 2 bases and J 9 bases, and their ends lie 14 bases apart. Sequences MNHEY (CDR1) and SVGEGT (CDR2) are obtained from the germline V gene. The CDR3, cysteine through phenylalanine, is 14 amino acids long. The only DNA kept is the CDR3, 42 bases in frame from the first base. In the case of this clonotype: The target of this receptor is not known. A much larger clone lies one base from this, so it may be a read error.

The TCR sequence derives from a human patient who had a liver transplant. A transplant means some T cells may be of graft donor rather than patient origin. This sequence uses TRBV6-2 or TRBV6-3 and TRBJ1-5, with TRBD1 tentatively as D gene (5 bases match). The CDR3 sequence is CASSYGWGGRPQHF. The DNA sequence follows: TGTGCCAGCAGTTACGGATGGGGCGGTCGGCCCCAGCATTTT.